This T cell receptor (beta chain) was retrieved from a study of T cell responses to AZD1222 COVID-19 vaccine. Study-wide results and caveats: Clonal diversity may have been underestimated, and the donors were mostly white British, with more females than males.

As to this clone: Antigen specificity is unknown.

Assay used: immunoSEQ multiplex PCR; TCRdb lists only in-frame clones, some missing. The sample gives 150,000 to 200,000 clones, about 90% of which show up once; 1.1% is in the top ten. V was shortened by 6 bases and J by 5 bases, with 14 bases between the two germline ends. This CDR3 is 15 amino acids long. The germline gives CDR1 MNHEY, CDR2 SVGAGI. The chain is built from TRBV6-5 and TRBJ1-6; D remains unclear. This receptor was identified in an adult who received the AZD1222 COVID-19 vaccine. Sequencing was performed on peripheral blood, taken 28 days after the second AZD1222 dose. CDR3 in amino acids: CASSGSYGHNSPLHF. The CDR3 coding sequence is TGTGCCAGCAGCGGGAGTTATGGGCATAATTCACCCCTCCACTTT.